This T cell receptor beta chain was profiled in a study of T-cell reconstitution after alpha-beta-depleted transplantation in children (dated by TCRdb to 2016 to 2018). For the wider study: T-cell immune reconstitution after TCRalphabeta/CD19-depleted allogeneic hematopoietic cell transplantation in children was quantitatively tracked in the study by means of TCR repertoire profiling.

Library method: PCR. Instrument on record: Illumina HiSeq 2500. Molecular barcoding was employed in the preparation of TCR libraries, with unique molecular identifiers being used to normalize TCRbeta repertoire quantification. The public reads were run again by TCRdb, first through fastp at Q25 and then through MiXCR, and only productive beta chains were kept. Entries that share a CDR3 protein sequence are merged under the most common genes and DNA. The sample table holds 640,000 or so distinct CDR3 sequences, of which approximately 16% were seen once. The ten biggest clones cover 1.1% of the sample. The CDR3 measures 14 amino acids from cysteine to phenylalanine. The CDR3 DNA has 42 bases and is translated from base 1. CDR1 SGHTA and CDR2 FQGNSA were looked up in the germline V gene. Cut back by 4 bases and 6 bases, the V and J ends lie 13 bases apart. This clonotype was seen repeatedly, ten times or more. The antigen it binds to is not known. Base qualities are missing; no much larger clone stands one base away.

This specimen was PBMCs from the stem cell graft donor, taken from the stem cell graft. The origin of this receptor is a human donor who donated a stem cell graft to a child with acute myeloid leukemia. This sequence uses TRBV7-2 and TRBJ2-4; TRBD2 is possibly the D segment (5 matching bases). The DNA is as follows: TGTGCCAGCAGCTCGGACGGTCTAGCAAACATTCAGTACTTC. Translation gives CASSSDGLANIQYF.